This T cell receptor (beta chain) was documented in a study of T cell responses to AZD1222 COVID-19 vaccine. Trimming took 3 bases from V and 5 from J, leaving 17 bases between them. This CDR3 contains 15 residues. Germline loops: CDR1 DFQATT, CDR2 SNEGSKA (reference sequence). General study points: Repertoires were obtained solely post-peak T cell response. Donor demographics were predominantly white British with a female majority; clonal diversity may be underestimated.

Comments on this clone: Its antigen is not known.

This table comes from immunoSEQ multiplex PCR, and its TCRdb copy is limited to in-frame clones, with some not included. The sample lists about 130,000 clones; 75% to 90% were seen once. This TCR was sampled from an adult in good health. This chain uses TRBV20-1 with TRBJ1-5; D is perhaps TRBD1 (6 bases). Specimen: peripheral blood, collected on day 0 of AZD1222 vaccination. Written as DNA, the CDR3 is TGCAGTGCTAGTTATCCCGGACAGCAATATCAGCCCCAGCATTTT. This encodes CSASYPGQQYQPQHF.